The 6 T cell receptor beta chains given below trace back to one sample, sequenced in a study of CD8 T cell repertoires and HIV-1 epitope variants. Assay used: immunoSEQ multiplex PCR; TCRdb lists only in-frame clones, some missing. This table holds 2,500 to 3,000 clones, around 67% found once. Antigen specificity for these receptors is unknown. Sequencing was done on a sample of cultured CD8+ T cells derived from PBMCs. The receptors stem from a male donor with HIV.

This clone has just a few counts. The chain recombines TRBV4-3 with TRBJ1-2; weak D call: TRBD1 (6 bases). Trimming left V 3 bases short and J 2 bases short, with 13 bases between. The CDR3 is 15 amino acids. The germline CDR1 and CDR2 sequences are LGHNA and YSLEER. CDR3 region: CASSQSRGLNYGYTF. DNA of the CDR3: TGCGCCAGCAGCCAGTCGCGGGGGCTGAACTATGGCTACACCTTC.

This chain joins TRBV13 and TRBJ1-3; perhaps TRBD1 as D (5 bases). V gave up 1 base and J gave up 2 bases, with 9 bases separating them. This CDR3 is 15 amino acids long. CDR1 and CDR2 from the germline V gene are PRHDT and FYEKMQ (reference sequence). In nucleotides, the CDR3 is TGTGCCAGCAGCTTAGCAGGGAAGGCTGGAAACACCATATATTTT. Translated, it gives CASSLAGKAGNTIYF.

The chain uses TRBV27 and TRBJ1-1; 8 bases agree with TRBD1. After removal of 8 bases from V and 2 bases from J, the junction contained 7 bases not matched to a gene. The CDR3 spans 14 residues. From germline, CDR1 is MNHEY and CDR2 SMNVEV (reference sequence). The CDR3 DNA reads TGTGCCAGCGGCGACAGGGGCGGTAACACTGAAGCTTTCTTT. The encoded protein is CASGDRGGNTEAFF.

V is TRBV7-9 and J is TRBJ1-4, with D tentatively TRBD1 (6 bases). With 5 bases removed from V and 5 bases from J, the gap between germline ends came to 12 bases. The CDR3 extends over 14 amino acids. Germline V gene lookup returns CDR1 SEHNR and CDR2 FQNEAQ (reference sequence). The DNA for the CDR3 is TGTGCCAGCAGCCAAGGGGGAACGAATGAAAAACTGTTTTTT. It specifies CASSQGGTNEKLFF.

The rearrangement links TRBV7-9 to TRBJ1-3, with D perhaps matching TRBD1 (6 bases). The germline V and J ends were trimmed by 2 bases and 0 bases, with 17 bases remaining between them. CDR1 and CDR2 (germline): SEHNR, FQNEAQ (reference sequence). The CDR3 is 18 amino acids. The CDR3 sequence is CASSLRILYRASGNTIYF. The CDR3 coding sequence is TGTGCCAGCAGCTTAAGGATTCTATACAGGGCCTCTGGAAACACCATATATTTT.

V usage is TRBV2 and J usage is TRBJ2-1, with 15 bases lining up with TRBD2. The CDR3 is made up of 15 amino acids. V shed 8 bases and J 4 bases; nucleotides not matched to a gene: 3. CDR1 is SNHLY and CDR2 is FYNNEI in the germline V gene. The chain's CDR3 is CASGLAGGGYNEQFF. In DNA, the CDR3 is TGTGCCAGCGGACTAGCGGGAGGGGGATACAATGAGCAGTTCTTC.